The next 16 T cell receptor beta chains were all read from a single sample in a study of shared clonotypes between healthy human individuals. Assay: immunoSEQ multiplex PCR; the TCRdb copy retains only in-frame clones and omits some. Counted here are 200,000 to 250,000 clones, approximately 65% occurring once; the ten biggest clones make up 8.5% to 14%. The specimen sequenced was memory CD4+ T cells sorted from blood. Subset in this sample: CD45RA-negative fraction. The receptors come from a man aged 30-40 years in good health.

The chain uses TRBV28 and TRBJ1-2; TRBD1 matches 8 bases. The V and J ends lost 1 base and 7 bases, in that order; junction bases with no gene match: 8. The CDR3 covers 15 residues. The V gene's germline CDR1 is MDHEN and CDR2 SYDVKM. The CDR3 sequence is CASSLSGQVWTGYTF. The CDR3 bases are TGTGCCAGCAGTTTATCGGGACAGGTGTGGACTGGCTACACCTTC.

The CDR3 region has the DNA TGTGCCAGCTCACCACTCCAGGATGGAAACACCATATATTTT. This gives the protein CASSPLQDGNTIYF. The J gene is TRBJ1-3, the V gene TRBV18; D remains unclear. With 1 base removed from V and 3 bases from J, the gap between germline ends came to 7 bases. This CDR3 contains 14 residues. Germline V gene data show CDR1 as KGHSH and CDR2 as LQKENI.

The chain uses TRBV5-4 and TRBJ2-5; TRBD1 might be the D (5 bases). Germline-derived CDR1 and CDR2 are SGHNT and YYREEE (reference sequence). Trimming left V 4 bases short and J 3 bases short, with 7 bases between. The CDR3 extends over 12 amino acids. The CDR3 sequence is CASSRTKETQYF. The CDR3 DNA is TGTGCCAGCAGCCGGACAAAAGAGACCCAGTACTTC.

The chain combines TRBV5-5 with TRBJ2-1; D unclear. Germline V lookup: CDR1 SGHKS, CDR2 YYEKEE (reference sequence). CDR3 length: 13 residues. Trimming cost V 2 bases and J 5 bases, with 8 bases left between them. CDR3 residues: CASSFVPHNEQFF. CDR3 nucleotides: TGTGCCAGCAGCTTTGTCCCCCACAATGAGCAGTTCTTC.

The chain uses TRBV7-8 and TRBJ2-1; 8 nucleotides agree with TRBD2. V trimming: 0 bases; J trimming: 0 bases; junction bases outside the gene matches: 10. CDR3 length equals 19 residues. CDR1 and CDR2 from the germline V gene are SGHVS and FQNEAQ. The CDR3 DNA reads as TGTGCCAGCAGCTTAGCCGGTAGCGGGACCCTAAGCTCCTACAATGAGCAGTTCTTC. Translating gives CASSLAGSGTLSSYNEQFF.

The chain links TRBV29-1 to TRBJ1-4; TRBD1 matches at 7 bases. The CDR3 sequence is 13 residues long. V was pared by 7 bases and J by 7 bases, with 9 bases of the junction left unmatched. Per the germline V gene, CDR1 is SQVTM and CDR2 is ANQGSEA. CDR3 bases: TGCAGCGGGAGGACAGGATGGGGTGAAAAACTGTTTTTT. It yields the protein CSGRTGWGEKLFF.

The chain couples TRBV9 to TRBJ2-5; 8 bases agree with TRBD2. This CDR3 contains 15 residues. The germline gives CDR1 SGDLS, CDR2 YYNGEE. V was clipped by 3 bases and J by 4 bases; unmatched bases: 8. The CDR3 DNA sequence: TGTGCCAGCAGCGCCGCGGGAGCGGGGGCAGAGACCCAGTACTTC. Protein product: CASSAAGAGAETQYF.

The chain recombines TRBV5-6 with TRBJ2-1; either TRBD1 or TRBD2 may supply D (5 bases each). Trimming shortened V by 3 bases and J by 2 bases, and 12 bases separated the two germline ends. Germline V gene lookup returns CDR1 SGHDT and CDR2 YYEEEE. The CDR3 extends over 15 amino acids. CDR3 in amino acids: CASSYPGRAYNEQFF. DNA of the CDR3: TGTGCCAGCAGCTACCCGGGACGGGCCTACAATGAGCAGTTCTTC.

The V gene is TRBV6-1, the J gene TRBJ2-2; TRBD1 agrees at 9 bases. Germline V gene lookup returns CDR1 MNHNS and CDR2 SASEGT. Trimming at V came to 6 bases and at J to 5 bases, leaving 7 bases not matched to a gene. The CDR3 consists of 15 residues. CDR3 protein: CASRLDRGVTGELFF. CDR3 in DNA: TGTGCCAGCAGGTTGGACAGGGGCGTGACCGGGGAGCTGTTTTTT.

This chain links TRBV7-9 with TRBJ2-7; tentatively, D is TRBD2 (5 bases). V was trimmed by 5 bases and J by 1 base, leaving 12 bases between them. Germline V gene sequence: CDR1 SEHNR, CDR2 FQNEAQ (reference sequence). The CDR3 is 14 amino acids. The CDR3 protein is CASSPSGGSYEQYF. CDR3 in DNA: TGTGCCAGCAGCCCCTCCGGAGGATCCTACGAGCAGTACTTC.

Regarding this clone: The same CDR3 is also encoded by other DNA sequences in this sample. This rearrangement joins TRBV9 to TRBJ2-1; D gene ambiguous. This CDR3 comprises 15 residues. Looked up from germline, CDR1 is SGDLS and CDR2 is YYNGEE. Trimming cost V 0 bases and J 2 bases, with 9 bases left between them. The CDR3 DNA reads TGTGCCAGCAGCGTAGGTAGTCGACCCTACAATGAGCAGTTCTTC. Translated: CASSVGSRPYNEQFF. The full variable domain, rest sourced from reference TRBV9 and TRBJ2-1, is DSGVTQTPKHLITATGQRVTLRCSPRSGDLSVYWYQQSLDQGLQFLIQYYNGEERAKGNILERFSAQQFPDLHSELNLSSLELGDSALYFCASSVGSRPYNEQFFGPGTRLTVL.

This clone was counted a single time. The rearrangement uses TRBV7-9 and TRBJ2-2, with TRBD2 matching 9 bases. Germline trimming cut 0 bases from V and 3 bases from J; bases unmatched to any gene: 8. The CDR3 extends over 18 amino acids. The V gene's germline CDR1 is SEHNR and CDR2 FQNEAQ (reference sequence). CDR3 protein: CASSLARGGQEHTGELFF. In DNA form, the CDR3 reads TGTGCCAGCAGCTTAGCGCGGGGGGGCCAAGAGCACACCGGGGAGCTGTTTTTT.

The chain is built from TRBV10-3 and TRBJ2-1, with 8 bases matching TRBD2. This CDR3 spans 14 amino acids. The germline gives CDR1 ENHRY, CDR2 SYGVKD. Trimming took 8 bases from V and 7 from J; bases not matched to a gene: 10. The CDR3 sequence: CAILRAGVTNEQFF. As DNA, the CDR3 is TGTGCCATCCTACGAGCGGGAGTCACAAATGAGCAGTTCTTC.

This chain connects TRBV18 to TRBJ2-2; D not certain. Germline CDR1 and CDR2: KGHSH and LQKENI. The CDR3 consists of 12 residues. Trimming took off 3 bases at V and 3 bases at J, with 2 bases between the two ends. CDR3 sequence (DNA): TGTGCCAGCTCACCCTACACCGGGGAGCTGTTTTTT. This gives the protein CASSPYTGELFF.

The chain recombines TRBV28 with TRBJ1-4; possible D gene TRBD1, 5 bases. The germline V and J ends were trimmed by 5 bases and 8 bases, with 21 bases remaining between them. Germline V CDR1 and CDR2: MDHEN, SYDVKM. The CDR3 is made up of 16 amino acids. The CDR3 here is CASSLITGGGNEKLFF. In DNA form, the CDR3 reads TGTGCCAGCAGTCTTATTACGGGGGGAGGAAACGAAAAACTGTTTTTT.

There are a few counts of this clone. The chain is built from TRBV7-8 and TRBJ2-1; tentatively, D is TRBD2 (5 bases). The CDR3 is 14 amino acids. Germline CDR1 SGHVS, CDR2 FQNEAQ. Trimming took off 5 bases at V and 0 bases at J, with 8 bases between the two ends. The DNA for the CDR3 is TGTGCCAGCAGCCCCCGGGGCTCCTACAATGAGCAGTTCTTC. It is translated as CASSPRGSYNEQFF.